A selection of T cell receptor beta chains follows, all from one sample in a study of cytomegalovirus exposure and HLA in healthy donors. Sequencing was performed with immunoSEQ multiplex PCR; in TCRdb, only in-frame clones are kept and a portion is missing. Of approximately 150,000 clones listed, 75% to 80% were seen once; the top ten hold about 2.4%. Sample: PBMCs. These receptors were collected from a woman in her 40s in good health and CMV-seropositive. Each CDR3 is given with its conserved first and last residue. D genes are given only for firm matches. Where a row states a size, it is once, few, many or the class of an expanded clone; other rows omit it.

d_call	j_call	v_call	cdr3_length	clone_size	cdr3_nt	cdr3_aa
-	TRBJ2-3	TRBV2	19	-	TGTGCCAGCAGTGAAAGGCCTAGTAGGCAGGGCCGTAGCACAGATACGCAGTATTTT	CASSERPSRQGRSTDTQYF
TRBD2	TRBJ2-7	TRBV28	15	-	TGTGCCAGCAGTTTAGGGTTTGGGGGGGGCTACGAGCAGTACTTC	CASSLGFGGGYEQYF
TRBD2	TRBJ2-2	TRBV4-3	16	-	TGCGCCAGCAGCCAAGGGGAGGGGCGGGCCACCGGGGAGCTGTTTTTT	CASSQGEGRATGELFF
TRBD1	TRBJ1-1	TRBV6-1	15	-	TGTGCCAGCAGTGGTGTAACAGGGGAAAGTCCTGAAGCTTTCTTT	CASSGVTGESPEAFF
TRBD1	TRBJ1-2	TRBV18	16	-	TGTGCCAGCTCACCACCGGGACAGGGGGTAGACTATGGCTACACCTTC	CASSPPGQGVDYGYTF
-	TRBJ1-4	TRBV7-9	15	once	TGTGCCAGCAGCTTAGGGGGCGGGGGTAATGAAAAACTGTTTTTT	CASSLGGGGNEKLFF
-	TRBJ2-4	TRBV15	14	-	TGTGCCACCAGCAGAGATAGAGGTGGAAACATTCAGTACTTC	CATSRDRGGNIQYF
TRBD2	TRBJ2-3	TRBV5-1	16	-	TGCGCCAGCAGCTTGAGCGGGGGGTACGGCACAGATACGCAGTATTTT	CASSLSGGYGTDTQYF
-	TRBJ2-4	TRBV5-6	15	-	TGTGCCAGCAATCCCAGGTTACTAGCCAAAAACATTCAGTACTTC	CASNPRLLAKNIQYF
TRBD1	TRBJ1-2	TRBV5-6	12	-	TGTGCCAGCACAAGAGAAGGGGGCCGGTACACCTTC	CASTREGGRYTF
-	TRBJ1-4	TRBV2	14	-	TGTGCCAGCAGTGATAATCGAGGGGGTGAAAAACTGTTTTTT	CASSDNRGGEKLFF
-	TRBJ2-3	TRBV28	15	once	TGTGCCAGCAGTTCCGCATCCGCTAACACAGATACGCAGTATTTT	CASSSASANTDTQYF
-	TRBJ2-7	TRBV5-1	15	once	TGCGCCAGCAGCTTGTACGGGGAGAGCTCCTACGAGCAGTACTTC	CASSLYGESSYEQYF
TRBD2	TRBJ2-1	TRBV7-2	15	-	TGTGCCAGCAGCTTAGAGATAGCGGGAGACAATGAGCAGTTCTTC	CASSLEIAGDNEQFF
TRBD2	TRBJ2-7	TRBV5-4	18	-	TGTGCCAGCAGCGCGGGACTAGCGGGGGGATACGTCTCCTACGAGCAGTACTTC	CASSAGLAGGYVSYEQYF
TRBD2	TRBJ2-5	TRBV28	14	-	TGTGCCAGCAGCCCAAGCGGGGGCCAAGAGACCCAGTACTTC	CASSPSGGQETQYF
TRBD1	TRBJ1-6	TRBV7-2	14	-	TGTGCCAGCCAAGGGGGGACAGTGGCTTCACCCCCCCACTTT	CASQGGTVASPPHF
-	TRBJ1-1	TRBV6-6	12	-	TGTGCCAGCAGTTACCAAAGCGTGGGAGCTTTCTTT	CASSYQSVGAFF
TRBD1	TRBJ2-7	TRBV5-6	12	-	TGTGCCAGCAGCTGGGGACAGCTAGAGAGGTACTTC	CASSWGQLERYF
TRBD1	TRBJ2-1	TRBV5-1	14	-	TGCGCCAGCGGTCAGGGGGCCTTATACAATGAGCAGTTCTTC	CASGQGALYNEQFF
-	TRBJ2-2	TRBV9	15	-	TGTGCCAGCAGCTCCGACTCTACGAACACCGGGGAGCTGTTTTTT	CASSSDSTNTGELFF
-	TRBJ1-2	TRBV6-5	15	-	TGTGCCAGCAGTTACTCGATAGCAGGGACTTATGGCTACACCTTC	CASSYSIAGTYGYTF
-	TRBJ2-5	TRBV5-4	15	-	TGTGCCAGCAGCCCATCTCTAGGCACCCAAGAGACCCAGTACTTC	CASSPSLGTQETQYF
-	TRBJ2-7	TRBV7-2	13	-	TGTGCCAGCAGAGAGGACAGTCCTTACGAGCAGTACTTC	CASREDSPYEQYF
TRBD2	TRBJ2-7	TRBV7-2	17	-	TGTGCCAGCAGCCCAACTAGCGGGGGGGGCTTATCCTACGAGCAGTACTTC	CASSPTSGGGLSYEQYF
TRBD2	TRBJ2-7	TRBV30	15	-	TGTGCCTGGAGGACGAGCGGGAGGCCCTCCTACGAGCAGTACTTC	CAWRTSGRPSYEQYF
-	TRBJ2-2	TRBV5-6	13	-	TGTGCCAGCAACTTACAGCCCACCGGGGAGCTGTTTTTT	CASNLQPTGELFF
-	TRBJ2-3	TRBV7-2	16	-	TGTGCCAGCAGCCCGAAAGGAGGCCCTAGCACAGATACGCAGTATTTT	CASSPKGGPSTDTQYF
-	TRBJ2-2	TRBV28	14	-	TGTGCCAGCAGCCCCCGAAGAGACACCGGGGAGCTGTTTTTT	CASSPRRDTGELFF
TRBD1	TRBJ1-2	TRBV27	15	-	TGTGCCAGCAGTTTAAGGGACAGGGGAGACGGTGGCTACACCTTC	CASSLRDRGDGGYTF
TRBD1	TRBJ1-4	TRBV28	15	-	TGTGCCAGCAGTATCGCCGGGACAGGGGACTTAAAACTGTTTTTT	CASSIAGTGDLKLFF
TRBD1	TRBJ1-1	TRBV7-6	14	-	TGTGCCAGCAGCTTGAACAGGGGGAACACTGAAGCTTTCTTT	CASSLNRGNTEAFF
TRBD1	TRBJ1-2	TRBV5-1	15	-	TGCGCCAGCAGCTTGGTGACAGGGGGCGACTATGGCTACACCTTC	CASSLVTGGDYGYTF
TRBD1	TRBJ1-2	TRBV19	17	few	TGTGCCAGTAGTATAAAACGGACAGGCTTCTCTTCTCAGGGCTACACCTTC	CASSIKRTGFSSQGYTF
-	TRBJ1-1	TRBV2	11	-	TGTGCCAGCATGAGAGCGGCTGAAGCTTTCTTT	CASMRAAEAFF
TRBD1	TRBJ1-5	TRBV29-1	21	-	TGCAGCCCGGACAGGGTGGGAACATTGTGGGGACAGGGGGCAAGCAATCAGCCCCAGCATTTT	CSPDRVGTLWGQGASNQPQHF
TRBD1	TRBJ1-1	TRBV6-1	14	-	TGTGCCAGCAGTTTACGGACAGGGGATACTGAAGCTTTCTTT	CASSLRTGDTEAFF
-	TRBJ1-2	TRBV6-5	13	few	TGTGCCAGCAGGATAGGGGCCAACTATGGCTACACCTTC	CASRIGANYGYTF
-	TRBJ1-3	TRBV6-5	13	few	TGTGCCACCGGGGTCAACCTTGGAAACACCATATATTTT	CATGVNLGNTIYF
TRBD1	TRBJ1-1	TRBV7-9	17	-	TGTGCCAGCAGCGACCTTTCCCGAATGAGGGGGCGCCTGGAAGCTTTCTTT	CASSDLSRMRGRLEAFF
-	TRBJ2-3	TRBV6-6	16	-	TGTGCCAGCAGTTACAATAGGGGCAGTAGCACAGATACGCAGTATTTT	CASSYNRGSSTDTQYF
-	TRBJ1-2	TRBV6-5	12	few	TGTGCCAGCAGTTTAGGGGCAGGGGGCTACACCTTC	CASSLGAGGYTF
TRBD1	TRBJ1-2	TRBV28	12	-	TGTGCCAGCACCGGACAGGGGGCTGGCTACACCTTC	CASTGQGAGYTF
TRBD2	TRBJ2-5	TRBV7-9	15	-	TGTGCCAGCAGCTCGTTGGGACTAGCCGGGGAGACCCAGTACTTC	CASSSLGLAGETQYF
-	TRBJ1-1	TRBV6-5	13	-	TGTGCCAGCAGTTACTCGTACGGCACTGAAGCTTTCTTT	CASSYSYGTEAFF
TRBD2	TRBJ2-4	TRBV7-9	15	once	TGTGCCAGCAGCGAAAAAACCGGGACTAGCGGCATTCAGTACTTC	CASSEKTGTSGIQYF
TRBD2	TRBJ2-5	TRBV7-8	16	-	TGTGCCAGCAGCTTACCGACTAGCGGGTTTCAAGAGACCCAGTACTTC	CASSLPTSGFQETQYF
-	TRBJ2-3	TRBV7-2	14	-	TGTGCCAGCAGCTGGGGGGGCGGCACAGATACGCAGTATTTT	CASSWGGGTDTQYF
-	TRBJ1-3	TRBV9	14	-	TGTGCCAGCAGCGCCCCAAACAGGGGAAACACCATATATTTT	CASSAPNRGNTIYF
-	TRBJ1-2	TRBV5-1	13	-	TGCGCCAGCAGCTCGGACGGGGACTATGGCTACACCTTC	CASSSDGDYGYTF
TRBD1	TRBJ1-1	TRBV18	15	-	TGTGCCAGCTCAGCGACAGGGGGTATGAACACTGAAGCTTTCTTT	CASSATGGMNTEAFF
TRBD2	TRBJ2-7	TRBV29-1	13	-	TGCAGCGTTGGGACTAGCGGTCTTCTAGAGCAGTACTTC	CSVGTSGLLEQYF
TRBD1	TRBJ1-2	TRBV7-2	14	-	TGTGCCAGCAGCCCCGAGGGACAGAACTATGGCTACACCTTC	CASSPEGQNYGYTF
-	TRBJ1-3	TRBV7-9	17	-	TGTGCCAGCAGCTTACAGGCAGGGAAAATTCCTGGAAACACCATATATTTT	CASSLQAGKIPGNTIYF
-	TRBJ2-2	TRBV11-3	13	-	TGTGCCAGCAGCTTCGGACTTACCGGGGAGCTGTTTTTT	CASSFGLTGELFF
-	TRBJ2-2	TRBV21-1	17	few	TGTGCCAGCAGGGGGACTAGCGGAGCTCCGAACACCGGGGAGCTGTTTTTT	CASRGTSGAPNTGELFF
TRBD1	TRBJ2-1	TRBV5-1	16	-	TGCGCCAGCAGCTTGGGGGCAGGGGGATTGAGCAATGAGCAGTTCTTC	CASSLGAGGLSNEQFF
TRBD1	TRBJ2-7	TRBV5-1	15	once	TGCGCCAGCAGCCCTCGTGGGACAGATCTCTACGAGCAGTACTTC	CASSPRGTDLYEQYF
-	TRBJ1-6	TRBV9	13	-	TGTGCCAGCAGCGTAGTCTCTAATTCACCCCTCCACTTT	CASSVVSNSPLHF
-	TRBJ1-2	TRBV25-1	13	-	TGTGCCAGCAGTGCATCAGGGAACTATGGCTACACCTTC	CASSASGNYGYTF